One sample yielded the 24 T cell receptor beta chains listed below, sequenced in a study of blood T cells in healthy people across ages. Next came a second PCR, run for about 7 to 11 cycles, which used a sample-barcoded 5' primer along with a J-beta primer mix. TCRdb processed the 5' RACE reads anew with MiXCR; each CDR3 protein has one entry. The table includes roughly 1,500,000 distinct CDR3 sequences, around 39% detected once. The sample was blood. The receptors here all came from a woman aged 18-35 years in good health.

V gene TRBV12-3 or TRBV12-4 combines with J gene TRBJ2-7; perhaps TRBD1 as D (6 bases). Deletions cut 5 bases from V and 2 bases from J, with 16 bases between. This CDR3 spans 15 amino acids. CDR3 in amino acids: CASSRRVDSAYEQYF. Written as DNA, the CDR3 is TGTGCCAGCAGTCGAAGGGTGGACAGTGCCTACGAGCAGTACTTC.

There are a few counts of this clonotype. The chain recombines TRBV6-6 with TRBJ2-4; D possibly corresponds to TRBD2 (5 bases). CDR3 size: 15 residues. V was pared by 8 bases and J by 0 bases, with 14 bases between. CDR1 and CDR2 (germline): MNHNY, SVGAGI (reference sequence). The CDR3 protein is CASSDSDTAKNIQYF. CDR3 DNA: TGTGCCAGCTCGGACTCTGACACAGCCAAAAACATTCAGTACTTC.

The rearrangement links TRBV30 to TRBJ2-5; D perhaps matches TRBD2 (6 bases). The germline gives CDR1 GTSNPN, CDR2 SVGIG (reference sequence). The CDR3 is 14 amino acids. Trimming took 0 bases from V and 1 from J, leaving 9 bases between them. The CDR3 DNA is TGTGCCTGGAGTGTATACGGGGGCCAAGAGACCCAGTACTTC. Translated, it gives CAWSVYGGQETQYF.

The CDR3 region is CASSQDYRKLFF. The CDR3 nucleotides are TGTGCCAGCAGCCAAGATTATAGGAAACTGTTTTTT. The chain couples TRBV3-1 to TRBJ1-4; D is undetermined. Germline V CDR1 and CDR2: LGHDT, YNNKEL (reference sequence). V lost 0 bases to trimming and J lost 11 bases, with 7 bases between them. This CDR3 is 12 amino acids long.

The chain recombines TRBV20-1 with TRBJ1-5; the D is unclear. The CDR3 runs 13 residues. V lost 5 bases, J lost 2 bases, and 10 bases lay in between. Looked up from germline, CDR1 is DFQATT and CDR2 is SNEGSKA (reference sequence). The DNA of the CDR3 is TGCAGTGCTGGGGATGCTGGCAATCAGCCCCAGCATTTT. Translated: CSAGDAGNQPQHF.

The chain employs TRBV5-1 and TRBJ1-1; D is undetermined. Germline V gene sequence: CDR1 SGHRS, CDR2 YFSETQ. This CDR3 contains 15 residues. V was cut by 0 bases and J by 4 bases, with 13 bases left in between. This CDR3 is CASSLARSPGTEAFF. The CDR3 nucleotides read TGCGCCAGCAGCTTGGCCAGGAGCCCAGGCACTGAAGCTTTCTTT. The full variable domain, completed using reference TRBV5-1 and TRBJ1-1, is KAGVTQTPRYLIKTRGQQVTLSCSPISGHRSVSWYQQTPGQGLQFLFEYFSETQRNKGNFPGRFSGRQFSNSRSEMNVSTLELGDSALYLCASSLARSPGTEAFFGQGTRLTVV.

J is TRBJ2-7 and V is TRBV5-1, with a weak D call TRBD2 (5 bases). The germline V gene has CDR1 SGHRS and CDR2 YFSETQ. The CDR3 is made up of 14 amino acids. V gave up 4 bases and J gave up 1 base, with 12 bases separating them. The CDR3 DNA sequence: TGCGCCAGCAGCACGACCAGGAGGTCCTACGAGCAGTACTTC. Translated: CASSTTRRSYEQYF. Supplemented by reference TRBV5-1 and TRBJ2-7, the full variable domain reads KAGVTQTPRYLIKTRGQQVTLSCSPISGHRSVSWYQQTPGQGLQFLFEYFSETQRNKGNFPGRFSGRQFSNSRSEMNVSTLELGDSALYLCASSTTRRSYEQYFGPGTRLTVT.

CDR3 coding DNA: TGCAGTGCTAGTGCTCTAGCGGGGGGAGGGAATGAGCAGTTCTTC. This sequence encodes CSASALAGGGNEQFF. V gene TRBV20-1 combines with J gene TRBJ2-1; 11 bases line up with TRBD2. Trimming removed 3 bases from V and 7 bases from J; junction bases left unmatched: 8. The germline V gene encodes CDR1 DFQATT and CDR2 SNEGSKA (reference sequence). The CDR3 contains 15 residues.

This clonotype was counted a few times. The chain joins TRBV9 to TRBJ2-5; no reliable D call. With the DNA end fitting TRBJ2-7 better, the J assignment may be wrong. Germline V gene sequence: CDR1 SGDLS, CDR2 YYNGEE. The CDR3 is made up of 16 amino acids. CDR3 loop: CASSAYVAGPNYEQYF. The CDR3 nucleotides are TGTGCCAGCAGCGCTTACGTCGCCGGGCCGAACTACGAGCAGTACTTC.

This clonotype was seen many times. The V and J genes are TRBV7-2 and TRBJ2-3; D gene unclear. Per germline, CDR1 SGHTA and CDR2 FQGNSA. The CDR3 sequence is 14 residues long. Between the trimmed V and J ends, which lost 3 bases and 0 bases, there was a span of 7 bases. CDR3 DNA sequence: TGTGCCAGCAGCTTCAGACTTAGCACAGATACGCAGTATTTT. It specifies CASSFRLSTDTQYF.

This clonotype has just a few counts. The rearrangement uses TRBV7-2 and TRBJ1-2; a possible D gene is TRBD1 (6 bases). Looked up from germline, CDR1 is SGHTA and CDR2 is FQGNSA. With 1 base removed from V and 4 bases from J, the gap between germline ends came to 10 bases. The CDR3 length is 14 residues. This CDR3 reads CASSLGPGAYGYTF. DNA for the CDR3: TGTGCCAGCAGCTTAGGCCCAGGGGCCTATGGCTACACCTTC.

This clonotype has a handful of counts. A junction boundary mismatches the germline segment, possibly from a read error. This chain joins TRBV7-7 and TRBJ1-6, with D unresolved. Per the germline V gene, CDR1 is SSHAT and CDR2 is FNYEAQ (reference sequence). The CDR3 has 13 residues. The CDR3 here is CASSPGENSPLHF. The CDR3 nucleotides read TGTGCTAGCAGCCCTGGGGAAAATTCACCCCTCCACTTT.

This clonotype was found a few times. This chain links TRBV6-5 with TRBJ2-6; the D gene is possibly TRBD2 (6 bases). V was trimmed by 2 bases and J by 4 bases, leaving 12 bases between them. The germline V gene encodes CDR1 MNHEY and CDR2 SVGAGI. The CDR3 sequence is 16 residues long. Written as DNA, the CDR3 is TGTGCCAGCAGTTACAGGGAGGTTGGCGGGGCCAACGTCCTGACTTTC. It codes for CASSYREVGGANVLTF.

The CDR3 DNA follows: TGCAGTGCTGCGGCTATGATAGAGACCCAGTACTTC. Translated, it gives CSAAAMIETQYF. V and J are TRBV20-1 and TRBJ2-5, with D uncertain. Germline values: CDR1 DFQATT, CDR2 SNEGSKA (reference sequence). Trimming shortened V by 5 bases and J by 4 bases, and 11 bases separated the two germline ends. The CDR3 is 12 amino acids.

The genes are TRBV15 and TRBJ2-5; D remains ambiguous. Germline-derived CDR1 and CDR2 are LNHNV and YYDKDF (reference sequence). The CDR3 consists of 14 residues. V dropped 5 bases and J dropped 4 bases, with 14 bases sitting between them. CDR3 amino acids: CATSWTGGGETQYF. As DNA, the CDR3 is TGTGCCACCAGCTGGACGGGCGGCGGAGAGACCCAGTACTTC.

The gene calls are TRBV13 and TRBJ1-6; tentatively, D is TRBD1 (5 bases). This CDR3 spans 14 amino acids. CDR1 is PRHDT and CDR2 is FYEKMQ in the germline V gene (reference sequence). V was shortened by 5 bases and J by 7 bases, with 12 bases between the two germline ends. CDR3 residues: CASSPRGRNSPLHF. The CDR3 DNA sequence: TGTGCCAGCAGCCCCCGGGGCCGAAATTCACCCCTCCACTTT. Looking up the rest from reference TRBV13 and TRBJ1-6 gives the full variable domain: AAGVIQSPRHLIKEKRETATLKCYPIPRHDTVYWYQQGPGQDPQFLISFYEKMQSDKGSIPDRFSAQQFSDYHSELNMSSLELGDSALYFCASSPRGRNSPLHFGNGTRLTVT.

V is TRBV28 and J is TRBJ2-3; 9 nucleotides line up with TRBD1. The germline V gene encodes CDR1 MDHEN and CDR2 SYDVKM. The CDR3 contains 19 residues. V lost 8 bases to trimming and J lost 1 base; unmatched junction nucleotides: 19. CDR3 nucleotides: TGTGCCAGCGATCCCTCCCCGGGACAGGGAGGAGGCGGCACAGATACGCAGTATTTT. Protein product: CASDPSPGQGGGGTDTQYF. The full variable domain, with the rest looked up from reference TRBV28 and TRBJ2-3, is DVKVTQSSRYLVKRTGEKVFLECVQDMDHENMFWYRQDPGLGLRLIYFSYDVKMKEKGDIPEGYSVSREKKERFSLILESASTNQTSMYLCASDPSPGQGGGGTDTQYFGPGTRLTVL.

V is TRBV5-1 and J is TRBJ2-7; the D gene is possibly TRBD1 (6 bases). V lost 2 bases to trimming and J lost 5 bases, with 8 bases between them. This CDR3 is 12 amino acids long. Germline V lookup: CDR1 SGHRS, CDR2 YFSETQ. The CDR3 DNA sequence: TGCGCCAGCAGCTTCAAGGGGGACGAGCAGTACTTC. It yields the protein CASSFKGDEQYF.

In its sample, this clonotype was seen a few times. The chain recombines TRBV28 with TRBJ2-1; 9 bases align to TRBD1. Germline-derived CDR1 and CDR2 are MDHEN and SYDVKM. V gave up 5 bases and J gave up 6 bases; unmatched junction bases: 11. The CDR3 loop spans 16 amino acids. This CDR3 is CASSLGTGIDGNEQFF. The CDR3 nucleotides are TGTGCCAGCAGTCTAGGGACAGGGATCGACGGCAATGAGCAGTTCTTC.

The V call is TRBV14, the J call TRBJ2-5; 12 nucleotides align to TRBD2. The CDR3 extends over 15 amino acids. After removal of 1 base from V and 12 bases from J, the junction contained 9 bases not matched to a gene. CDR1 and CDR2 from the germline V gene are SGHDN and FVKESK. The CDR3 DNA is TGTGCCAGCAGCCAAGCTTTCGCGCTAGCGGGAGGGGAGTACTTC. Translation: CASSQAFALAGGEYF.

A few counts support this clonotype. The chain carries TRBV4-1 and TRBJ2-5; no firm D call. The germline CDR1 and CDR2 sequences are MGHRA and YSYEKL. The V gene lost 3 bases and the J gene lost 11 bases, with 13 bases spanning the gap. The length of the CDR3 is 12 residues. CDR3 sequence: CASSQGSASQYF. CDR3 nucleotide sequence: TGCGCCAGCAGCCAGGGGTCGGCCTCGCAGTACTTC.

This clonotype was found a few times. The chain has TRBV4-1 and TRBJ2-7; 7 nucleotides line up with TRBD2. CDR3 length: 14 residues. The junction had 9 bases not matched to a gene; V was cut back by 4 bases and J by 6 bases. Per the germline V gene, CDR1 is MGHRA and CDR2 is YSYEKL. In nucleotides, the CDR3 is TGCGCCAGCAGCCTTGACGGGACTATCCGCGAGCAGTACTTC. This gives the protein CASSLDGTIREQYF.

The chain is built from TRBV24-1 and TRBJ1-2, with 8 positions matching TRBD1. The V and J ends lost 3 bases and 4 bases, in that order; junction bases with no gene match: 6. The CDR3 is 15 residues long. Germline loops: CDR1 KGHDR, CDR2 SFDVKD. In nucleotides, the CDR3 is TGTGCCACCAGTGATAACGACAGGGGAGCCTATGGCTACACCTTC. It specifies CATSDNDRGAYGYTF.

The V and J genes are TRBV4-2 and TRBJ2-1, with 11 bases fitting TRBD2. This CDR3 spans 19 amino acids. After removal of 0 bases from V and 8 bases from J, the junction contained 15 bases not matched to a gene. Germline V CDR1 and CDR2: LGHNA, YNFKEQ. In DNA, the CDR3 is TGTGCCAGCAGCCAAGATCTACCCCAACTAGCGGGAGCTTTGGATGAGCAGTTCTTC. It codes for CASSQDLPQLAGALDEQFF.